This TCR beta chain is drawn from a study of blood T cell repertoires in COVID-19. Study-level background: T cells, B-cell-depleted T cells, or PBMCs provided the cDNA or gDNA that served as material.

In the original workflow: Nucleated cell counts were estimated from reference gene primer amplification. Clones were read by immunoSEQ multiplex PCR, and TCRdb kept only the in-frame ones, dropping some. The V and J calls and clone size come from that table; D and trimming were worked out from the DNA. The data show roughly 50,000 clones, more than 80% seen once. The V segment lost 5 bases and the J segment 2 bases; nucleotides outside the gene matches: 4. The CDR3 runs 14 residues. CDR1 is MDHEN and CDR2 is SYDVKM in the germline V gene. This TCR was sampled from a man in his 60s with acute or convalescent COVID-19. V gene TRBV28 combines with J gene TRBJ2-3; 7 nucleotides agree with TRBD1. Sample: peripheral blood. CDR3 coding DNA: TGTGCCAGCAGTCCGGACAGGTCCACAGATACGCAGTATTTT. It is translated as CASSPDRSTDTQYF.